This is a list of T cell receptor beta chains from one sample in a study of blood T cells in healthy people across ages. TCRdb used MiXCR to reprocess the 5' RACE reads, holding one entry per CDR3 protein. The data show 1.5 million to 2 million distinct CDR3 sequences, roughly 50% seen once. The sample consisted of blood. The receptors were sampled from a woman aged 35 to 49 in good health. The CDR3 runs from the conserved cysteine through the conserved F or W. Fields, in order: clone size, D gene, J gene, CDR3 length, V gene, CDR3 protein, CDR3 DNA. A D gene is named only where the DNA matches it firmly. Clone size is stated in some rows and not others, as once, few, many or a class when expanded.

>-|-|TRBJ1-2|14|TRBV27
CASSLGGPFYGYTF
TGTGCCAGCAGTTTAGGGGGCCCCTTCTATGGCTACACCTTC
>-|-|TRBJ2-7|13|TRBV6-2/TRBV6-3
CANSYGFRYEQYF
TGTGCCAACAGTTACGGCTTCCGCTACGAGCAGTACTTC
>-|-|TRBJ1-4|15|TRBV28
CASSLGGSTNEKLFF
TGTGCCAGCAGTTTGGGGGGATCAACTAATGAAAAACTGTTTTTT
>-|-|TRBJ1-4|16|TRBV7-9
CASSQGTHATNEKLFF
TGTGCCAGCTCCCAGGGGACCCATGCAACTAATGAAAAACTGTTTTTT
>-|TRBD2|TRBJ2-3|16|TRBV4-3
CASSQSLAGGTDTQYF
TGCGCCAGCAGCCAGAGTCTAGCGGGGGGCACAGATACGCAGTATTTT
>-|TRBD1|TRBJ2-4|16|TRBV7-2
CASSGQGTAAKNIQYF
TGTGCCAGCAGCGGACAGGGTACCGCAGCCAAAAACATTCAGTACTTC
>-|-|TRBJ2-1|16|TRBV5-1
CASSPASGDLYDEQFF
TGCGCCAGCAGCCCGGCCTCCGGGGACCTCTACGATGAGCAGTTCTTC
>few|-|TRBJ2-7|13|TRBV29-1
CSVRQGGTYEQYF
TGCAGCGTCCGACAAGGGGGGACCTACGAGCAGTACTTC
>-|-|TRBJ2-3|11|TRBV29-1
CGVAREDTQYF
TGCGGGGTAGCTAGAGAGGATACGCAGTATTTT
>-|-|TRBJ2-7|14|TRBV7-3
CASSSRLGEYEQYF
TGTGCCAGCAGCTCCCGACTAGGGGAGTACGAGCAGTACTTC
>-|-|TRBJ1-2|15|TRBV21-1
CASSKGREVEYGYTF
TGTGCCAGCAGCAAAGGAAGGGAAGTGGAATATGGCTACACCTTC
>-|-|TRBJ2-6|15|TRBV7-9
CASSLEVYGANVLTF
TGTGCCAGCAGCTTAGAGGTCTATGGGGCCAACGTCCTGACTTTC
>few|TRBD2|TRBJ2-1|15|TRBV12-3/TRBV12-4
CATQWSSGGRNEQFF
TGTGCCACCCAGTGGTCTAGCGGGGGTAGGAATGAGCAGTTCTTC
>-|TRBD2|TRBJ2-1|14|TRBV24-1
CATKTSGGPNEQFF
TGTGCCACCAAGACTAGCGGGGGACCGAATGAGCAGTTCTTC
>-|-|TRBJ2-5|16|TRBV20-1
CSARDYFDTTVGTQYF
TGCAGTGCTAGAGATTACTTCGACACCACCGTGGGGACCCAGTACTTC
>-|-|TRBJ2-3|15|TRBV4-3
CASSQGMGPTDTRYF
TGCGCCAGCAGTCAAGGGATGGGACCCACAGATACGCGGTATTTT
>few|TRBD1|TRBJ1-2|17|TRBV27
CASSGTDANSLLYGYTF
TGTGCCAGCAGTGGGACAGACGCTAACTCCCTGCTCTATGGCTACACCTTC
>few|-|TRBJ2-7|15|TRBV6-1
CASSEYSGQNYEQYF
TGTGCCAGCAGTGAATATTCGGGACAAAACTACGAGCAGTACTTC
>few|TRBD1|TRBJ1-2|14|TRBV7-2
CASSTGYRGDGYTF
TGTGCCAGCAGTACGGGTTACAGGGGGGATGGCTACACCTTC
>-|TRBD2|TRBJ2-1|13|TRBV6-2/TRBV6-3
CATQLAGDNEQFF
TGTGCCACCCAACTAGCGGGGGACAATGAGCAGTTCTTC
>-|-|TRBJ1-5|14|TRBV15
CATSSGDSNQPQHF
TGTGCCACCAGCAGTGGGGACAGCAATCAGCCCCAGCATTTT
>-|-|TRBJ2-7|12|TRBV29-1
CSVERDGYEQYF
TGCAGCGTTGAAAGAGACGGCTACGAGCAGTACTTC
>-|-|TRBJ2-1|11|TRBV2
CASRTGLEQFF
TGTGCCAGCAGAACAGGGTTGGAGCAGTTCTTC
>few|TRBD2|TRBJ2-5|14|TRBV11-2
CASSFLGEGETQYF
TGTGCCAGCAGCTTCTTAGGGGAGGGAGAGACCCAGTACTTC
>-|-|TRBJ2-1|13|TRBV2
CASGPTVYNEQFF
TGTGCCAGCGGACCGACAGTTTACAATGAGCAGTTCTTC
>-|TRBD1|TRBJ1-2|17|TRBV2
CASSGIRDRGHDYGYTF
TGTGCCAGCAGTGGAATCCGGGACAGGGGGCATGACTATGGCTACACCTTC
>-|TRBD1|TRBJ2-4|16|TRBV7-9
CASSLVPTGGAFVQYF
TGTGCCAGCAGCTTAGTTCCGACAGGGGGCGCATTCGTTCAGTACTTC
>-|-|TRBJ2-7|16|TRBV20-1
CSAKAPPELASYEQYF
TGCAGTGCTAAGGCCCCTCCGGAGCTGGCCTCCTACGAGCAGTACTTC
>few|-|TRBJ2-1|13|TRBV27
CASSFLSGNEQFF
TGTGCCAGCAGTTTTTTATCCGGCAATGAGCAGTTCTTC
>few|-|TRBJ2-7|13|TRBV12-3/TRBV12-4
CASSFSRTYEQYF
TGTGCCAGCAGTTTCAGCCGTACCTACGAGCAGTACTTC
>-|-|TRBJ2-7|12|TRBV6-6
CASNAGGYEQYF
TGTGCCAGCAACGCCGGGGGCTACGAGCAGTACTTC
>-|-|TRBJ2-7|13|TRBV20-1
CSAGALGRNEQYF
TGCAGTGCTGGAGCGTTGGGGCGGAACGAGCAGTACTTC
>-|TRBD2|TRBJ2-5|17|TRBV12-3/TRBV12-4
CASSFFISSGGAETQYF
TGTGCCAGCAGTTTCTTTATCAGTAGCGGGGGGGCCGAGACCCAGTACTTC
>-|-|TRBJ1-5|16|TRBV24-1
CATSGTRTHSNQPQHF
TGTGCCACCAGTGGGACAAGAACACATAGCAATCAGCCCCAGCATTTT
>few|TRBD2|TRBJ2-3|18|TRBV4-3
CASSQDLLAGDSTDTQYF
TGCGCCAGCAGCCAAGATTTGCTAGCGGGGGACAGCACAGATACGCAGTATTTT
>few|TRBD1|TRBJ2-7|13|TRBV29-1
CSAFGQGAYEQYF
TGCAGCGCCTTCGGACAGGGGGCCTACGAGCAGTACTTC
>-|TRBD1|TRBJ2-7|15|TRBV6-2/TRBV6-3
CASSTGQVPVDEQYF
TGTGCCAGCAGTACCGGACAGGTCCCCGTCGACGAGCAGTACTTC
>once|-|TRBJ1-2|12|TRBV20-1
CSAVRDTYGYTF
TGCAGTGCCGTTAGAGACACCTATGGCTACACCTTC
>-|TRBD1|TRBJ1-1|16|TRBV7-3
CASSVHPQGANTEAFF
TGTGCCAGCAGCGTACATCCACAGGGGGCCAACACTGAAGCTTTCTTT
>many|-|TRBJ1-5|15|TRBV12-3/TRBV12-4
CASSKFPRGNQPQHF
TGTGCCAGCAGTAAGTTCCCGCGTGGCAATCAGCCCCAGCATTTT
>few|-|TRBJ2-4|12|TRBV6-1
CASSEGANIQYF
TGTGCCAGCAGTGAAGGAGCTAACATTCAGTACTTC
>-|TRBD1|TRBJ1-2|15|TRBV12-5
CASGLAIDRGYGYTF
TGTGCTAGTGGTTTGGCAATCGACAGGGGCTATGGCTACACCTTC
>few|-|TRBJ2-4|15|TRBV25-1
CASSEYKQGRNIQYF
TGTGCCAGCAGTGAATATAAACAGGGGAGGAACATTCAGTACTTC